Listed below are T cell receptor beta chains from one sample, sequenced in a study of graft-versus-host responses after intestinal transplantation. Profiling relied on immunoSEQ multiplex PCR, and the TCRdb table lists in-frame clones only, not all of them. The data show under 100,000 clones, approximately 78% seen once. These receptors are not linked to any known antigen. Sequenced here: unstimulated CD4+ T cells sorted from spleen or lymph node cells, sampled before intestinal transplant. These receptors came from a human donor who received an intestinal transplant. Each CDR3 is given with its conserved first and last residue.

TRBV2 | CASSGPEGGRTGELFF
TRBV5-1 | CASSRTLAPMETQYF
TRBV27 | CASSFQGGYGYTF
TRBV5-4 | CASSSGLAGRLAQYF
TRBV14 | CASSLLQSQETQYF
TRBV10-3 | CAISESRASGAGLGRETQYF
TRBV9 | CASSTGTGDGYTF
TRBV30 | CAWSGGGNYGYTF
TRBV18 | CASSPTPGDYGYTF
TRBV9 | CASSVDRERTPLHF
TRBV6-1 | CASSSGKEYF
TRBV23-1 | CASTPRRDNEQFF
TRBV7-2 | CASSLTAGAAGYTQYF
TRBV6-5 | CASKRTDLYEQYF
TRBV15 | CATSRVLAGQQETQYF
TRBV6-1 | CASTAGRGMNTEAFF
TRBV9 | CASSVEGLGGGETQYF
TRBV5-1 | CASSSTGTEIDTIYF
TRBV28 | CASSFRVKNGYTF
TRBV7-6 | CASSLNPGQFF
TRBV27 | CASSPTVRESTDTQYF
TRBV28 | CASTSRVLGTQYF
TRBV19 | CASSAIRDRTSSGANVLTF
TRBV5-1 | CASSTGGTANYGYTF
TRBV18 | CASSPLGQGREQYF
TRBV2 | CASSVSTYRDTEAFF
TRBV6-1 | CASRGTGGLRELFF
TRBV2 | CASSKGLASNTGELFF
TRBV27 | CASSSRGTGWNIQYF
TRBV7-9 | CASSHSGRGYNEQFF
TRBV28 | CASSRGAEFSYEQYF
TRBV27 | CASSLRLAGETQYF
TRBV5-4 | CASSSAGGKETQYF
TRBV28 | CASSRPGQGADQPQHF
TRBV19 | CASSLPQAGLSNQPQHF
TRBV7-2 | CASSLGRTSAFYEQYF
TRBV7-9 | CASSLILREAFF
TRBV6-5 | CASGLGGLGYGYTF
TRBV19 | CASMATGGQPQHF
TRBV23-1 | CASSPGQLYEQYF
TRBV10-3 | CAVAGRSYEQFF
TRBV4-1 | CASSQEPGKVTGELFF
TRBV5-1 | CASSTQQGASEKLFF
TRBV6-5 | CASGRGVTDTQYF
TRBV28 | CASSLQGSGANVLTF
TRBV10-3 | CAISANQETQYF
TRBV5-1 | CASSLAVGEGTQYF
TRBV11-3 | CASSKTGNTEAFF
TRBV19 | CASSTRDRRLGETQYF
TRBV27 | CASSPGGLSNQPQHF
TRBV5-1 | CASSLGGAAGELFF
TRBV5-1 | CASSWAEGATDTQYF
TRBV9 | CASSASGDGYGYTF
TRBV7-8 | CASSLVPTGEQFF